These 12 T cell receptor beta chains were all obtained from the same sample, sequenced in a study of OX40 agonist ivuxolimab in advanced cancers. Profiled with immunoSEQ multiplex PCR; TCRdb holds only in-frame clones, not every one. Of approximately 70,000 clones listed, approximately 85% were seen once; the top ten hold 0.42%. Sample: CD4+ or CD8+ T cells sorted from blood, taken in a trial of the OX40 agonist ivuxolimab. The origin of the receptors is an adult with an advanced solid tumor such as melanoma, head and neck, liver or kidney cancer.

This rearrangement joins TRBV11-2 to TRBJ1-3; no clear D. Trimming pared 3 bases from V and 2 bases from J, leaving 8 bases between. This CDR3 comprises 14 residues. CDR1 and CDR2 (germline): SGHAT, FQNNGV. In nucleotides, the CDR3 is TGTGCCAGCAGCTTCGCGGGGACTGGAAACACCATATATTTT. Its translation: CASSFAGTGNTIYF.

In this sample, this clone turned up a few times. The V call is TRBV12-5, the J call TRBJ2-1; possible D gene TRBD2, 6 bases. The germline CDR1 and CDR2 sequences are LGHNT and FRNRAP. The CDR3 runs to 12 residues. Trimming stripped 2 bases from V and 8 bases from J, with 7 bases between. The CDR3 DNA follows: TGTGCTAGTGGTTTGTGGGGGGATGAGCAGTTCTTC. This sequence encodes CASGLWGDEQFF.

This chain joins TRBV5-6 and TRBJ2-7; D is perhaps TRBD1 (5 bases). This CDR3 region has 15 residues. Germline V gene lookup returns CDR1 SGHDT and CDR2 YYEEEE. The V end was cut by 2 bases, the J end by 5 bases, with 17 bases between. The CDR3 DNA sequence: TGTGCCAGCAGCTTTGGGTTGGCAGGGCGGAACGAGCAGTACTTC. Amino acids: CASSFGLAGRNEQYF.

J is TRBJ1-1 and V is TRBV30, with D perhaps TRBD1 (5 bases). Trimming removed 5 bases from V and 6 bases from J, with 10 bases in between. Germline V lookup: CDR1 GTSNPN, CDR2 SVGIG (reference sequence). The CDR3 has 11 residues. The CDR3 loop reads CAWVRDAEAFF. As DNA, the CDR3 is TGTGCCTGGGTTCGGGACGCTGAAGCTTTCTTT.

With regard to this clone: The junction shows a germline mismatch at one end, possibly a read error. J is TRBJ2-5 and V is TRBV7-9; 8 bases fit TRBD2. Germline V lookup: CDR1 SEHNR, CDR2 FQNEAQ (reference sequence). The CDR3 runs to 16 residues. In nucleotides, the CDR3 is TGTGCCAGCAGCTTAGCAGGGACGGGGGGGCAAGCGACCCAGTACTTC. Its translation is CASSLAGTGGQATQYF.

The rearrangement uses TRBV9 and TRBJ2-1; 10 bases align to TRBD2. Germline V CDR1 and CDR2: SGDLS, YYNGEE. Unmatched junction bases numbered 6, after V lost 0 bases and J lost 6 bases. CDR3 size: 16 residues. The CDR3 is CASSVVDSGRANEQFF. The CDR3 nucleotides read TGTGCCAGCAGCGTAGTTGACAGCGGGAGGGCCAATGAGCAGTTCTTC. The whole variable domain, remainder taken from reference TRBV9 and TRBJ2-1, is DSGVTQTPKHLITATGQRVTLRCSPRSGDLSVYWYQQSLDQGLQFLIQYYNGEERAKGNILERFSAQQFPDLHSELNLSSLELGDSALYFCASSVVDSGRANEQFFGPGTRLTVL.

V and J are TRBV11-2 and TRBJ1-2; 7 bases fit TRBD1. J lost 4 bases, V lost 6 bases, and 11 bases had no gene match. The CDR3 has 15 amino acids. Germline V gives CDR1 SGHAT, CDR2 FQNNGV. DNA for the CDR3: TGTGCCAGCAGTTCCTTTTTGGACAGGACCTATGGCTACACCTTC. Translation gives CASSSFLDRTYGYTF.

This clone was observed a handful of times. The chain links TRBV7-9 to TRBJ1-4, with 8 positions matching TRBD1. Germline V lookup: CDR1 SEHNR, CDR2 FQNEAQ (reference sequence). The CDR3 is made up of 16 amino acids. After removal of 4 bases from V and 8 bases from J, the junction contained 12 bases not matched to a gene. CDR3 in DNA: TGTGCCAGCAGCTCGTGGGGACAGGTGGGGGAAGAAAAACTGTTTTTT. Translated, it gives CASSSWGQVGEEKLFF.

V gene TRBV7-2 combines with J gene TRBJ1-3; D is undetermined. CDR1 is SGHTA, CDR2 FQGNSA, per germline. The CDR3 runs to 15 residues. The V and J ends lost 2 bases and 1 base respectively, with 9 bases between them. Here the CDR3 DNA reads TGTGCCAGCAGCTTAAAGACATATTCTGGAAACACCATATATTTT. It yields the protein CASSLKTYSGNTIYF.

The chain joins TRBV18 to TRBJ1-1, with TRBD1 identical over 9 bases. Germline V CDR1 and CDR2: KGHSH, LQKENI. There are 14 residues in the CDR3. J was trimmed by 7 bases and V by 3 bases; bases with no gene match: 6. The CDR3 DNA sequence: TGTGCCAGCTCACCCGGGACAGGGAAGATTGAAGCTTTCTTT. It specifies CASSPGTGKIEAFF.

CDR3 region: CASSQGRGTGELFF. CDR3 DNA: TGTGCCAGCAGTCAGGGGAGGGGCACCGGGGAGCTGTTTTTT. The chain employs TRBV2 and TRBJ2-2; a possible D gene is TRBD2 (7 bases). The CDR3 totals 14 residues. Deletions cut 5 bases from V and 4 bases from J, with 11 bases between. Per germline, CDR1 SNHLY and CDR2 FYNNEI.

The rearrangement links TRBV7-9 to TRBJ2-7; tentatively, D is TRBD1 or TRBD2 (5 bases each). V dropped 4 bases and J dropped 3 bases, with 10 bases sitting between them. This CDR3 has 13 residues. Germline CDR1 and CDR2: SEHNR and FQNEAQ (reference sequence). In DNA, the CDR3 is TGTGCCAGCAGCTCCTCGGGGCGCTACGAGCAGTACTTC. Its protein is CASSSSGRYEQYF.